These T cell receptor beta chains were read from a single sample in a study of blood T cell repertoires in COVID-19. Some clones are missing from TCRdb's copy, which holds only in-frame ones; the method was immunoSEQ multiplex PCR. This table has about 260,000 clones, about nine tenths appearing once. Sequenced material: peripheral blood. These receptors were obtained from a woman aged 45-65 years who had recovered from COVID-19. Each CDR3 is given with its conserved first and last residue. A D gene is named only where the DNA matches it firmly. Clone sizes are given selectively: once, few, many, or a class where the clone is expanded.

TRBV27	TRBD1	TRBJ1-2	NA	15	TGTGCCAGCAGTTTATCGGGGACAGGGGGCGCAGGCTACACCTTC	CASSLSGTGGAGYTF
TRBV7-9	TRBD1	TRBJ2-7	once	13	TGTGCCAGCAGCTTTGGACAGGGGAGCGAGCAGTACTTC	CASSFGQGSEQYF
TRBV5-6	NA	TRBJ2-1	NA	14	TGTGCCAGCAGCTTTATAGGGGTTCACGGTGAGCAGTTCTTC	CASSFIGVHGEQFF
TRBV2	NA	TRBJ2-1	NA	16	TGTGCCAGCAGTGACGTGGCGGAGCTTCACTACAATGAGCAGTTCTTC	CASSDVAELHYNEQFF
TRBV7-2	TRBD1	TRBJ1-2	NA	14	TGTGCCAGCACCCGGACAGGGAGTTTCTATGGCTACACCTTC	CASTRTGSFYGYTF
TRBV5-1	NA	TRBJ2-3	NA	15	TGCGCCAGCAGCTCGCGGACAGCTAGCACAGATACGCAGTATTTT	CASSSRTASTDTQYF
TRBV5-8	NA	TRBJ1-1	NA	13	TGTGCCAGCAGCTTTGGGAGGAACACTGAAGCTTTCTTT	CASSFGRNTEAFF
TRBV25-1	TRBD1	TRBJ2-6	NA	16	TGTGCCAGCGCGGGACAGGGGGCTTCTGGGGCCAACGTCCTGACTTTC	CASAGQGASGANVLTF
TRBV6-2/TRBV6-3	NA	TRBJ1-1	NA	15	TGTGCCAGCAGTTATCGAGGCGGGGCCGGGGGAGAAGCTTTCTTT	CASSYRGGAGGEAFF
TRBV9	NA	TRBJ2-2	NA	15	TGTGCCAGCAGCGTAGGAGGAATCGGCACCGGGGAGCTGTTTTTT	CASSVGGIGTGELFF
TRBV27	TRBD2	TRBJ2-1	NA	15	TGTGCCACCTCAGTTCGGGGACTAGCCTACAATGAGCAGTTCTTC	CATSVRGLAYNEQFF
TRBV29-1	NA	TRBJ2-3	NA	12	TGCAGCGTTGACCCCCGCGGCGATACGCAGTATTTT	CSVDPRGDTQYF
TRBV18	NA	TRBJ1-2	many	14	TGTGCCAGCTCACCGCCCACAGAGAGCTATGGCTACACCTTC	CASSPPTESYGYTF
TRBV25-1	TRBD1	TRBJ1-5	NA	17	TGTGCCAGCAGTGTGGGACAGGGGCCTTATAGCAATCAGCCCCAGCATTTT	CASSVGQGPYSNQPQHF
TRBV10-3	TRBD2	TRBJ2-1	NA	13	TGTGCCATCGCTAGCGGGAGCGGGAATGAGCAGTTCTTC	CAIASGSGNEQFF
TRBV29-1	NA	TRBJ1-1	once	13	TGCAGCGTTCGGGTCTCCATGAACACTGAAGCTTTCTTT	CSVRVSMNTEAFF
TRBV19	TRBD1	TRBJ1-5	NA	19	TGTGCCAGTAGTATGGTTCGAGAGGGGGCCCTTTCGAGTAATCAGCCCCAGCATTTT	CASSMVREGALSSNQPQHF
TRBV4-1	TRBD2	TRBJ2-5	NA	14	TGCGCCAGCAGCCGGCGGGAGTTACAAGAGACCCAGTACTTC	CASSRRELQETQYF
TRBV9	TRBD2	TRBJ2-1	NA	17	TGTGCCAGCAGCGTAAACCTAGCGGGAGGGCCATTAAGTGAGCAGTTCTTC	CASSVNLAGGPLSEQFF
TRBV28	NA	TRBJ1-2	NA	12	TGTGCCAGCAGTTTTCGCGGCTATGGCTACACCTTC	CASSFRGYGYTF
TRBV3-1/TRBV3-2	NA	TRBJ2-4	NA	16	TGTGCCAGCAGCCAAGGTGGGGGGAGAGCCAAAAACATTCAGTACTTC	CASSQGGGRAKNIQYF
TRBV28	TRBD2	TRBJ2-2	NA	15	TGTGCCAGCAGCCACAGCGGGAGAGTGACCGGGGAGCTGTTTTTT	CASSHSGRVTGELFF
TRBV7-2	NA	TRBJ2-7	NA	15	TGTGCCAGCAGCTTAGATAGACAGGCAGTTTACGAGCAGTACTTC	CASSLDRQAVYEQYF
TRBV29-1	NA	TRBJ1-2	NA	13	TGCAGCGTTGTTTCAGGCAGGGGAGATGGCTACACCTTC	CSVVSGRGDGYTF
TRBV12-3/TRBV12-4	NA	TRBJ1-1	NA	13	TGTGCCAGCAGTCAAGAGTCTTACACTGAAGCTTTCTTT	CASSQESYTEAFF
TRBV7-2	NA	TRBJ1-2	NA	16	TGTGCCAGCAGCCTTGGGCCAGGGGAGAGTATCTATGGCTACACCTTC	CASSLGPGESIYGYTF
TRBV9	NA	TRBJ2-7	NA	15	TGTGCCAGCAGCCCCCGACCTGGACTGGACGACGAGCAGTACTTC	CASSPRPGLDDEQYF
TRBV14	NA	TRBJ1-2	NA	13	TGTGCCAGCAGCCAAGCCCTCAACTATGGCTACACCTTC	CASSQALNYGYTF
TRBV9	NA	TRBJ1-2	NA	11	TGTGCCAGCAGCGGCGCAGGGGGCTACACCTTC	CASSGAGGYTF
TRBV6-5	NA	TRBJ1-5	NA	14	TGTGCCAGCATGAGAGGGGGTACCAATCAGCCCCAGCATTTT	CASMRGGTNQPQHF
TRBV7-2	NA	TRBJ2-5	NA	12	TGTGCCAGCAGTCGCGGGGTTGGGACCCAGTACTTC	CASSRGVGTQYF
TRBV11-2	TRBD1	TRBJ2-7	NA	15	TGTGCCAGCAGCTTAAGGACAGGGGGTTCCTACGAGCAGTACTTC	CASSLRTGGSYEQYF
TRBV5-4	NA	TRBJ1-2	NA	15	TGTGCCAGCAGCACCCGAACAGGGAAGAACTATGGCTACACCTTC	CASSTRTGKNYGYTF
TRBV5-4	TRBD1	TRBJ2-1	NA	15	TGTGCCAGCAGCGGGACAGGGGGAGCCTACAATGAGCAGTTCTTC	CASSGTGGAYNEQFF
TRBV28	TRBD1	TRBJ1-2	NA	13	TGTGCCAGCAGCTCACAGGGGATATTTGGCTACACCTTC	CASSSQGIFGYTF
TRBV5-1	TRBD2	TRBJ2-1	NA	15	TGCGCCAGCCGCTTAGCGGGAGCCTCCTACAATGAGCAGTTCTTC	CASRLAGASYNEQFF